The 9 T cell receptor beta chains given below trace back to one sample, sequenced in a study of cytomegalovirus exposure and HLA in healthy donors. 60 Vbeta and 13 Jbeta primers were used in PCR. The data were produced by immunoSEQ multiplex PCR, yet TCRdb's version contains in-frame clones alone and is incomplete. The sample lists around 100,000 clones; approximately 78% were seen once. The specimen was PBMCs. The receptors derive from a man aged 30 to 45 in good health and CMV-seropositive.

This clone has only a few counts. V usage is TRBV15 and J usage is TRBJ2-7; D remains ambiguous. Looked up from germline, CDR1 is LNHNV and CDR2 is YYDKDF (reference sequence). The CDR3 sequence is 14 residues long. The germline V and J ends were trimmed by 1 base and 5 bases, with 12 bases remaining between them. In nucleotides, the CDR3 is TGTGCCACCAGCAGAGTCTACGACAACAACGAGCAGTACTTC. This translates into CATSRVYDNNEQYF.

The chain is built from TRBV9 and TRBJ2-3; 7 bases align to TRBD2. Looked up from germline, CDR1 is SGDLS and CDR2 is YYNGEE. This CDR3 contains 17 residues. Germline trimming cut 0 bases from V and 7 bases from J; bases unmatched to any gene: 14. The CDR3 reads CASSVGGVGGGLYTQYF. The CDR3, as DNA: TGTGCCAGCAGCGTAGGAGGCGTCGGCGGGGGACTATATACGCAGTATTTT.

The genes are TRBV13 and TRBJ1-6; D possibly corresponds to TRBD1 (6 bases). The CDR3 spans 16 residues. V lost 0 bases and J 13 bases, leaving 19 bases between the germline ends. The germline V gene has CDR1 PRHDT and CDR2 FYEKMQ (reference sequence). The CDR3 region has the DNA TGTGCCAGCAGCTTAGGCCAAGGGGGACGCCTGGGTCCCCTCCACTTT. This sequence encodes CASSLGQGGRLGPLHF. The entire variable domain, with the rest obtained from reference TRBV13 and TRBJ1-6, is as follows: AAGVIQSPRHLIKEKRETATLKCYPIPRHDTVYWYQQGPGQDPQFLISFYEKMQSDKGSIPDRFSAQQFSDYHSELNMSSLELGDSALYFCASSLGQGGRLGPLHFGNGTRLTVT.

For this clone: A junction end diverges from the germline sequence, so it may reflect a read error. This chain connects TRBV7-9 to TRBJ2-1, with 9 nucleotides matching TRBD2. The CDR3 has 14 residues. Germline V lookup: CDR1 SEHNR, CDR2 FQNEAQ (reference sequence). The CDR3 spells CSSSLTSGYNEQFF. The CDR3 coding sequence is TGTTCCAGCAGCTTGACTAGCGGATACAATGAGCAGTTCTTC.

The CDR3 bases are TGTGCCAGCAACAACTCTCCGGGACAGGGGAGTCGGGGCTACACCTTC. Amino acid sequence: CASNNSPGQGSRGYTF. J is TRBJ1-2 and V is TRBV18; the match to TRBD1 covers 10 bases. CDR1 KGHSH and CDR2 LQKENI come from the germline V gene. The V gene end was trimmed by 8 bases and the J gene end by 8 bases; junction bases not matched to a gene: 17. This CDR3 has 16 residues.

This rearrangement joins TRBV21-1 to TRBJ2-7; the table's D call, TRBD1, has no DNA check behind it. TRBV21-1 is described as a pseudogene. CDR3 length: 16 residues. CDR3 coding DNA: TGTGCCAGCAGCAAAGAGGGCAGGGCTACGTTCCACGAGCAGTACGTC. Amino acids: CASSKEGRATFHEQYV.

This clone was detected a few times. The chain uses TRBV13 and TRBJ2-7, with D perhaps TRBD2 (6 bases). The germline V gene has CDR1 PRHDT and CDR2 FYEKMQ (reference sequence). V was cut by 0 bases and J by 0 bases, with 12 bases left in between. CDR3 length equals 16 residues. The CDR3 DNA reads as TGTGCCAGCAGCTTAGGGGGGCGGGGCCACTCCTACGAGCAGTACTTC. Amino acids: CASSLGGRGHSYEQYF.

The chain joins TRBV4-2 to TRBJ2-1, with 14 bases that match TRBD2. Germline CDR1 LGHNA, CDR2 YNFKEQ. V lost 1 base to trimming and J lost 5 bases; unmatched junction nucleotides: 4. The CDR3 consists of 17 residues. CDR3 region: CASSQVRTSGGHNEQFF. In DNA, the CDR3 is TGTGCCAGCAGCCAAGTCCGGACTAGCGGGGGGCACAATGAGCAGTTCTTC.

The count of this clone is one. The rearrangement uses TRBV28 and TRBJ1-2, with 7 bases matching TRBD1. Trimming cost V 5 bases and J 7 bases; bases outside gene matches: 13. The CDR3 sequence is 15 residues long. Germline lookup yields CDR1 MDHEN and CDR2 SYDVKM. The CDR3 DNA is TGTGCCAGCAGTATTCGAAAGGGGGCAGTCGGTGGCTACACCTTC. It codes for CASSIRKGAVGGYTF.